This T cell receptor beta chain was sequenced during a study of CD8+CD57+ T cells in acquired aplastic anemia (dated 2018 in TCRdb). About the study as a whole: Extracted DNA from sorted CD4+ and CD8+ cells averaged about 3.4 ug, ranging from roughly 0.2 to 30 ug. A CD8+CD57+ expansion meant a frequency higher than the mean frequency seen in healthy subjects.

The junction shows trimming of 6 bases on V and 3 bases on J, and the gene matches do not reach 4 bases of it. The CDR3 starts with the cysteine, ends with the phenylalanine, and has 14 residues. The sequence is cut down to CDR3 DNA, 42 bases in frame from base 1. Taken from the germline V gene, the CDR1 and CDR2 loops are SNHLY and FYNNEI. Regarding this clonotype: Its antigen target is currently unknown. A single base separates this from a much larger clone, so it may be a read error.

Flow cytometry had shown CD8+CD57+ cell expansion in the patients selected for sequencing. All patients had severe acquired aplastic anemia diagnosed by International Study of Aplastic Anemia and Agranulocytosis and Camitta criteria. No patient had received any therapy when blood was sampled. TCR repertoires of sorted CD4+ and CD8+ blood T cells from severe aplastic anemia patients and healthy subjects were deep-sequenced in the study. In the USA, patient enrollment took place under clinicaltrials.gov protocols 00001620, 01623167, 00001397, 00071045, 00081523 and 00961064. Ficoll-Paque density gradient centrifugation was used to isolate peripheral blood mononuclear cells. Before DNA extraction, CD4+ and CD8+ T cells were sorted by FACS or by magnetic beads. TCR beta VDJ combination and CDR3 sequence profiling used genomic DNA as the template. An Illumina HiSeq 2000 was the platform used for TCR repertoire sequencing. The source study handled its data this way. TRBV/TRBJ rearrangement plots, CDR3 size and DJ length profiles, and Simpson's diversity index were used to evaluate the repertoires. The most abundant DNA sequence in the deep sequencing data was taken as the immunodominant clone. CDR3 amino acid sequences were checked for sharing between subjects and were compared against published repertoires and the VDJdb database. TCRdb ran its own pipeline on the public reads, namely fastp trimming at Q25 and MiXCR clone calling, and kept in-frame beta chains. Here each entry gathers all rows of one CDR3 protein and keeps the most common genes and DNA. These V and J calls rely on TCRdb rather than the paper's analysis. The sample profile shows some 150,000 distinct CDR3 sequences; around 50% of them were found once. The leading ten clones occupy approximately 1% of the sample.

The paper's findings and limits, for the study overall: Patients and healthy controls showed no significant difference in CD8+ Simpson's diversity (P=0.060). Approximately 31 CD8+ CDR3 sequences were found in both patients and controls but appeared to be highly expressed in patients and within the immunodominant clones of the patients.

Sequenced sample: sorted CD4+, CD8+, or CD8+CD57+ T cells (not recorded which) from PBMCs. This sequence originates from a human donor with aplastic anemia. The receptor chain draws on TRBV2 and TRBJ1-2, and TRBD1 aligns with 10 junction nucleotides. In nucleotide form, the sequence is TGTGCCAGCAGCCTCGGGACAGGGGACTATGGCTACACCTTC. It is translated as CASSLGTGDYGYTF.